The TCR beta chain under discussion was sequenced for a study of shared clonotypes between healthy human individuals. Here immunoSEQ multiplex PCR was the method, and the copy in TCRdb shows in-frame clones only, minus some. Among fewer than 1.6 million clones, about 98.5% were seen once, and the ten largest hold about 0.34%. CDR3 size: 15 residues. The germline V gene has CDR1 LNHDA and CDR2 SQIVND (reference sequence). Trimming pared 4 bases from V and 7 bases from J, leaving 17 bases between. This clone was seen a single time. The TCR comes from a young man in good health. The V gene is TRBV19, the J gene TRBJ2-1; D is tentatively TRBD1 or TRBD2 (5 bases each). The specimen sequenced was naive CD4+ T cells sorted from blood. Specified subset: CD45RA+ positively selected. CDR3 sequence: CASSRAAGTQNEQFF. In nucleotides, the CDR3 is TGTGCCAGTAGTAGGGCTGCCGGGACGCAGAATGAGCAGTTCTTC.